This entry is about one TCR beta chain. The sample comes from a study of blood T cell repertoires in COVID-19. Whole-study context: Spain, Italy and the United States supplied samples that represented acute and convalescent COVID-19.

How the authors handled the data: The authors estimated nucleated cell counts from reference gene primer amplification. The assay was immunoSEQ multiplex PCR, and TCRdb's table has in-frame clones only and misses some. Clonal size and the V and J genes are those of that table, whereas D and trimming came from the DNA. The repertoire holds roughly 140,000 clones, with approximately 90% as singletons. Sequencing used peripheral blood. The TCR originated in a woman aged 60-75 years with active COVID-19.

CDR3 residues: CASTGTGGSSYNEQFF. The CDR3 DNA is TGTGCCAGCACAGGGACGGGAGGGAGCTCCTACAATGAGCAGTTCTTC. The V call is TRBV7-2, the J call TRBJ2-1; TRBD2 aligns across 8 bases. With 7 bases clipped from V and 0 bases from J, the junction kept 8 bases outside the gene matches. Per the germline V gene, CDR1 is SGHTA and CDR2 is FQGNSA. The CDR3 is 16 residues long.